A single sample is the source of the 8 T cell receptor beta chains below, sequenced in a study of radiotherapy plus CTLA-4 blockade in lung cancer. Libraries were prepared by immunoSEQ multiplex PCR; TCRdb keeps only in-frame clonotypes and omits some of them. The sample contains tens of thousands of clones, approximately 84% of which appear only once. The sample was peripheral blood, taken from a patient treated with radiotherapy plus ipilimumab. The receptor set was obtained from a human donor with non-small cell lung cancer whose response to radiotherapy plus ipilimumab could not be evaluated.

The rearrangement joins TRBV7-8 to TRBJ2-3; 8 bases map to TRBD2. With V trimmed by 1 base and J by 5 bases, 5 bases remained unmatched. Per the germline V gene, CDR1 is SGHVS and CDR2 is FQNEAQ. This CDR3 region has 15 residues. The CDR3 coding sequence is TGTGCCAGCAGCTTAGGCCAAGCGGGAGTAGATACGCAGTATTTT. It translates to CASSLGQAGVDTQYF.

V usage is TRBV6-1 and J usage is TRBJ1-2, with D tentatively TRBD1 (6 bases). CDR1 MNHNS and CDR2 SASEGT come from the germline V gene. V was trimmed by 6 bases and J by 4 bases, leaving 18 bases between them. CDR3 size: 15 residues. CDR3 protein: CASSESLQGFYGYTF. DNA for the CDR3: TGTGCCAGCAGCGAGTCCTTACAGGGATTCTATGGCTACACCTTC.

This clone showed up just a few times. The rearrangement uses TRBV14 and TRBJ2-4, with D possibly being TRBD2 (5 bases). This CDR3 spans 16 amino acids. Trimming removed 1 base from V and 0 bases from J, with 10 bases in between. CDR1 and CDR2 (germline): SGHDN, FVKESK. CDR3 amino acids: CASSQGQDLAKNIQYF. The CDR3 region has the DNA TGTGCCAGCAGCCAAGGGCAGGACTTAGCCAAAAACATTCAGTACTTC.

The CDR3 spells CASSLAEGTEAFF. Here the CDR3 DNA reads TGTGCCAGCAGCTTAGCGGAGGGAACTGAAGCTTTCTTT. The chain combines TRBV7-2 with TRBJ1-1; D ambiguous. The CDR3 extends over 13 amino acids. V gave up 0 bases and J gave up 5 bases, with 7 bases separating them. Germline V lookup: CDR1 SGHTA, CDR2 FQGNSA.

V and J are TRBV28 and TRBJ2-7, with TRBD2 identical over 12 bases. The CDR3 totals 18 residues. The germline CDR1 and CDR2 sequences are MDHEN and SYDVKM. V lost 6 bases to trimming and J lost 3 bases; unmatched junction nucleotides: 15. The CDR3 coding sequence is TGTGCCAGCAGCTCCCGGACTAGCGGGACTTCAAGGATCTACGAGCAGTACTTC. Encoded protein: CASSSRTSGTSRIYEQYF.

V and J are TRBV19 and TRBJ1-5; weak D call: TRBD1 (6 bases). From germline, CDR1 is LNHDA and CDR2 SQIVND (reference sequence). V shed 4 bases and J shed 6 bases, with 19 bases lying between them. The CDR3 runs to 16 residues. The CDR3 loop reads CASSNPPQGSGQPQHF. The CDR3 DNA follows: TGTGCCAGTAGTAATCCTCCCCAGGGGTCGGGTCAGCCCCAGCATTTT.

The CDR3, as DNA: TGCGCCAGCAGCCAAGATTTGGGGCTTGGGAACACTGAAGCTTTCTTT. Translation: CASSQDLGLGNTEAFF. The chain joins TRBV4-3 to TRBJ1-1, with TRBD1 as a possible D gene (5 bases). Trimming left V 0 bases short and J 1 base short, with 12 bases between. Germline-derived CDR1 and CDR2 are LGHNA and YSLEER. The CDR3 is 16 amino acids.

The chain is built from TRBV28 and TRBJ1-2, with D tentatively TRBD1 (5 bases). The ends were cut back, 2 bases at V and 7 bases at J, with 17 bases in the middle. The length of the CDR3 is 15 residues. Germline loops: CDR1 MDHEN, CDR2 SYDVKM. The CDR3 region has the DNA TGTGCCAGCAGTTTAAAAGACCGGTCCCAGGGTGGCTACACCTTC. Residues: CASSLKDRSQGGYTF.